The 4 T cell receptor beta chains below were found in one sample sequenced in a study of shared clonotypes between healthy human individuals. Repertoires were generated with immunoSEQ multiplex PCR, while TCRdb's copy carries only in-frame clones and drops some. The repertoire holds about 1.5 million clones, approximately 98% seen once, with 0.45% in the top ten. The material sequenced was naive CD4+ T cells sorted from blood. As to subset: CD45RA+ positively selected. These receptors all come from a man aged 25 to 40 in good health.

V usage is TRBV5-1 and J usage is TRBJ1-1, with 7 bases that match TRBD1. The CDR3 is made up of 14 amino acids. Germline V gene lookup returns CDR1 SGHRS and CDR2 YFSETQ. After removal of 4 bases from V and 4 bases from J, the junction contained 7 bases not matched to a gene. The CDR3 nucleotides read TGCGCCAGCAGCCCACAGGGGCCGAGCACTGAAGCTTTCTTT. Its translation is CASSPQGPSTEAFF.

Note on this clone: The sample contains more than one DNA sequence encoding this CDR3. This sequence joins TRBV18 and TRBJ2-1; D is unclear. The CDR3 sequence is 12 residues long. Germline CDR1 reads KGHSH; CDR2 reads LQKENI. Trimming cost V 4 bases and J 3 bases, with 4 bases left between them. The CDR3 region is CASSQDYNEQFF. The CDR3, as DNA: TGTGCCAGCTCACAGGACTACAATGAGCAGTTCTTC.

The V and J genes are TRBV28 and TRBJ2-3; D perhaps matches TRBD1 (6 bases). The V and J ends lost 5 bases and 3 bases respectively, with 15 bases between them. CDR1 and CDR2 from the germline V gene are MDHEN and SYDVKM. The CDR3 runs to 15 residues. In DNA, the CDR3 is TGTGCCAGCAGTCAAGACAGGCCAGGTACAGATACGCAGTATTTT. Residues: CASSQDRPGTDTQYF.

The chain has TRBV5-1 and TRBJ2-4; D remains unclear. Germline lookup yields CDR1 SGHRS and CDR2 YFSETQ. V lost 0 bases to trimming and J lost 0 bases, with 10 bases between them. CDR3 size: 16 residues. Here the CDR3 reads CASSLDVRLAKNIQYF. The CDR3 nucleotides are TGCGCCAGCAGCTTGGATGTGAGGCTAGCCAAAAACATTCAGTACTTC.